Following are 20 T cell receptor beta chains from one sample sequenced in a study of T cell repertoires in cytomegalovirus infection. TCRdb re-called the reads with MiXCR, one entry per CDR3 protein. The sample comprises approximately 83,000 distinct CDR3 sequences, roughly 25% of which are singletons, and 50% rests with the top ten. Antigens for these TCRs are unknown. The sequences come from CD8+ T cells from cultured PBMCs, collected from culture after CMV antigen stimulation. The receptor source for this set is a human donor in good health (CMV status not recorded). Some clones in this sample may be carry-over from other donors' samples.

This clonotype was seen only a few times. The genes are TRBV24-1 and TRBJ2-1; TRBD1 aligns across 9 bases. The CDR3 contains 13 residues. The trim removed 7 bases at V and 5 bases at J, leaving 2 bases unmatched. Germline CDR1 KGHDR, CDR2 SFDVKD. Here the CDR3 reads CATRGTGHNEQFF. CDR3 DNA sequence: TGTGCCACCAGGGGGACAGGGCACAATGAGCAGTTCTTC.

The CDR3 reads CASILRTSEPPYNEQFF. In nucleotides, the CDR3 is TGTGCCAGCATCCTTCGGACTAGCGAGCCACCTTACAATGAGCAGTTCTTC. This chain joins TRBV2 and TRBJ2-1; 9 nucleotides line up with TRBD2. The CDR3 is made up of 17 amino acids. The trim removed 7 bases at V and 4 bases at J, leaving 14 bases unmatched. The V gene's germline CDR1 is SNHLY and CDR2 FYNNEI.

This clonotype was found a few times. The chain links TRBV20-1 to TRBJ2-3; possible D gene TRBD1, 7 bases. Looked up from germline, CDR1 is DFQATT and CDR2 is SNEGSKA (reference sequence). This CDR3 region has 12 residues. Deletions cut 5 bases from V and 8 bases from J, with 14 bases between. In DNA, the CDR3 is TGCAGTGCTCCCGGGGGACAGTTTACGCAGTATTTT. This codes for CSAPGGQFTQYF.

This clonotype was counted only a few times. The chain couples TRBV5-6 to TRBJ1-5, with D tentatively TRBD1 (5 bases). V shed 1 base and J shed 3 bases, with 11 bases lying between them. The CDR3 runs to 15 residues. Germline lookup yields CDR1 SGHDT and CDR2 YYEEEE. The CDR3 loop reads CASSLRQGVNQPQHF. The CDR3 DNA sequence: TGTGCCAGCAGCTTGAGGCAGGGAGTCAATCAGCCCCAGCATTTT.

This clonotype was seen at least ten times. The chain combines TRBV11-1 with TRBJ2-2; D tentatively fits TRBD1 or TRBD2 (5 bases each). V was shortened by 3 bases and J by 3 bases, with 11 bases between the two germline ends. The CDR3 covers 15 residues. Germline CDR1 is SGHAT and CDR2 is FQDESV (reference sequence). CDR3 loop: CASSFRGVDTGELFF. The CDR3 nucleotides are TGTGCCAGCAGCTTTAGAGGGGTTGACACCGGGGAGCTGTTTTTT.

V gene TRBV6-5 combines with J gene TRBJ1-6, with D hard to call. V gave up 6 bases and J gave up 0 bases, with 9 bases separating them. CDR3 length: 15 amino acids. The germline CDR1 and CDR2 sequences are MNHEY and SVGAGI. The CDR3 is CASRLGSSYNSPLHF. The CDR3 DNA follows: TGTGCCAGCAGATTGGGGAGCTCCTATAATTCACCCCTCCACTTT.

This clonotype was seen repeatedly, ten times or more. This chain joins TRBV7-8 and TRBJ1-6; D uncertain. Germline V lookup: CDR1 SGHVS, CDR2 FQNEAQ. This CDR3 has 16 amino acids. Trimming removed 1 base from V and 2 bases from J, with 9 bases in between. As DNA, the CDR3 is TGTGCCAGCAGCTTAGGCGAGGGAGCCTATAATTCACCCCTCCACTTT. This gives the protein CASSLGEGAYNSPLHF.

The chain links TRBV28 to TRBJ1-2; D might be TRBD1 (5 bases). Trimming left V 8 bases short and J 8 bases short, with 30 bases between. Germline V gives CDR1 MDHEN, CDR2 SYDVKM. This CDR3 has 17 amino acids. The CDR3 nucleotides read TGTGCCAGCGAAGCAACCACCCAATTCGGGGGGGATTGGGGCTACACCTTC. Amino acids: CASEATTQFGGDWGYTF.

CDR3 protein: CASSQTSGGLSYNEQFF. In nucleotides, the CDR3 is TGTGCCAGCAGCCAGACTAGCGGGGGCCTATCCTACAATGAGCAGTTCTTC. The chain employs TRBV9 and TRBJ2-1; 12 nucleotides align to TRBD2. Germline trimming cut 4 bases from V and 1 base from J; bases unmatched to any gene: 6. The CDR3 has 17 amino acids. Germline V gene sequence: CDR1 SGDLS, CDR2 YYNGEE.

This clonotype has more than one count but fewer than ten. The CDR3 loop reads CASSFGSSGGETQYF. The CDR3 coding sequence is TGTGCCAGCAGCTTCGGCTCTAGCGGGGGGGAGACCCAGTACTTC. This chain joins TRBV5-6 and TRBJ2-5; TRBD2 agrees at 11 bases. The CDR3 is made up of 15 amino acids. V gave up 2 bases and J gave up 5 bases; unmatched junction bases: 5. The V gene's germline CDR1 is SGHDT and CDR2 YYEEEE.

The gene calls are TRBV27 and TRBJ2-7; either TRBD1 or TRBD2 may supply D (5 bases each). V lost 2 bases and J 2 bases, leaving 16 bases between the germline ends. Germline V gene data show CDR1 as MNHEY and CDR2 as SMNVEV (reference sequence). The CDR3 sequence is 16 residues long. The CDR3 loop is CASSLRDPKRPYEQYF. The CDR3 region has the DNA TGTGCCAGCAGTTTAAGGGACCCCAAAAGGCCCTACGAGCAGTACTTC.

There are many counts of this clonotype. The CDR3 DNA sequence: TGTGCCAGCAGCTTAGTCTCTACCGGTGAGACCCAGTACTTC. The encoded protein is CASSLVSTGETQYF. The J gene is TRBJ2-5, the V gene TRBV7-9; D not resolved. The germline CDR1 and CDR2 sequences are SEHNR and FQNEAQ (reference sequence). The V end lost 1 base, the J end lost 5 bases, and 11 bases lay between the germline ends. This CDR3 is built from 14 residues.

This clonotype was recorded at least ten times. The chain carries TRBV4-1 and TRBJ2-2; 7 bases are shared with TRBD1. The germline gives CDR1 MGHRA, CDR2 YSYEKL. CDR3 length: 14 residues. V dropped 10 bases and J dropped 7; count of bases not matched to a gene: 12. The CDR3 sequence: CATSSGQFFGELFF. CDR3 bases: TGCGCCACTTCCTCGGGACAGTTTTTCGGGGAGCTGTTTTTT.

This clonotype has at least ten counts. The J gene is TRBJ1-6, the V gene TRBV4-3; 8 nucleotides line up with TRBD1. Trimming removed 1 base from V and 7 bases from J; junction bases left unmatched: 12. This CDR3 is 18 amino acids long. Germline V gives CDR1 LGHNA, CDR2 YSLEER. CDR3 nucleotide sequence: TGCGCCAGCAGCCAAGTACAGGGCAGGGGGCTTGAGAATTCACCCCTCCACTTT. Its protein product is CASSQVQGRGLENSPLHF.

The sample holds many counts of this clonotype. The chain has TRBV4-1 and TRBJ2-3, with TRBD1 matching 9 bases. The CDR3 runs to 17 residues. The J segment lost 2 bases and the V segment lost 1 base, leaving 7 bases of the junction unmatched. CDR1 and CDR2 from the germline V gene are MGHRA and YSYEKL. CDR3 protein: CASSQVYRDRATDTQYF. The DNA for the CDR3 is TGCGCCAGCAGCCAAGTTTACCGGGACAGGGCCACAGATACGCAGTATTTT.

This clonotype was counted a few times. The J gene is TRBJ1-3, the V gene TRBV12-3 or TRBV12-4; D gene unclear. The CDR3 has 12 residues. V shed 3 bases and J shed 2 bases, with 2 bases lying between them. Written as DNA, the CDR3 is TGTGCCAGCAGTTTCCCTGGAAACACCATATATTTT. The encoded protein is CASSFPGNTIYF.

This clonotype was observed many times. As DNA, the CDR3 is TGTGCCAGCAGTGGGGACACCGCCAACTATGGCTACACCTTC. Amino acids: CASSGDTANYGYTF. The rearrangement links TRBV12-3 or TRBV12-4 to TRBJ1-2; tentatively, D is TRBD1 (6 bases). V lost 5 bases to trimming and J lost 2 bases, with 12 bases between them. CDR3 length: 14 amino acids.

CDR3 in DNA: TGTGCCAGCAGTTTAAAGAGGACACCCGGGGAGCTGTTTTTT. It translates to CASSLKRTPGELFF. This rearrangement joins TRBV27 to TRBJ2-2; possible D gene TRBD1, 5 bases. V shed 2 bases and J shed 6 bases, with 10 bases lying between them. This CDR3 is 14 amino acids long. Germline-derived CDR1 and CDR2 are MNHEY and SMNVEV (reference sequence).

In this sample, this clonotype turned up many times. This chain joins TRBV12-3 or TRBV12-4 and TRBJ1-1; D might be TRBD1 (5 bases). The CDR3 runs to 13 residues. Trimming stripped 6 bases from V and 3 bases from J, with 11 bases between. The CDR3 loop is CASRNTGYTEAFF. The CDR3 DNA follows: TGTGCCAGCAGAAATACAGGTTACACTGAAGCTTTCTTT.

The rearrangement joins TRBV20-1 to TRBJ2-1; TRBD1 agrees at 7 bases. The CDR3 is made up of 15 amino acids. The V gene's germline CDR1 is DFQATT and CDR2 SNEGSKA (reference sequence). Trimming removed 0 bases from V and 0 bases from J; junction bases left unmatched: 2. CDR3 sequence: CSAREGTASYNEQFF. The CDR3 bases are TGCAGTGCTAGAGAAGGGACAGCCTCCTACAATGAGCAGTTCTTC.